This TCR beta chain was profiled in a study of Ad26.COV2.S vaccination and SARS-CoV-2 variants. As for this clone: What it recognizes is unknown.

Repertoires were generated with immunoSEQ multiplex PCR, while TCRdb's copy carries only in-frame clones and drops some. The sample lists 300,000 to 400,000 clones, 92% occurring once. General study results and limits: Vaccinees displayed broader spike-specific TCR repertoires than placebo recipients. Whether participants received vaccine or placebo, their non-spike TCR breadth was similar.

CDR1 is SGHAT and CDR2 is FQNNGV in the germline V gene. V was cut by 3 bases and J by 1 base, with 9 bases left in between. The CDR3 covers 14 residues. This sequence originates from a human donor who had recovered from COVID-19. Material: peripheral blood, obtained after recovery from COVID-19. The J gene is TRBJ1-1, the V gene TRBV11-2, with D possibly being TRBD1 (5 bases). CDR3 amino acids: CASSFGTGNTEAFF. For the CDR3, the DNA is TGTGCCAGCAGCTTCGGAACAGGGAACACTGAAGCTTTCTTT.